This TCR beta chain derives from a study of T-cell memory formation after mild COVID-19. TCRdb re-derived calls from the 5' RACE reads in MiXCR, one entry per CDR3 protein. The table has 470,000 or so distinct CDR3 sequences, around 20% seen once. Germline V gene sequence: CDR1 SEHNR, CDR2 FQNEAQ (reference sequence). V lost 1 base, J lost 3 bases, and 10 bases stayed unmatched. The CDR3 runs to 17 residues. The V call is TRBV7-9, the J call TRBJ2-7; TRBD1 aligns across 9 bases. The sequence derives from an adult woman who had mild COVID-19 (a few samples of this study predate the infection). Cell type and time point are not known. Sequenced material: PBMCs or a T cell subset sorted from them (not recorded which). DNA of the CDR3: TGTGCCAGCAGCTTAGTTTCCAGGGACAGGGTTGACTACGAGCAGTACTTC. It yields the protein CASSLVSRDRVDYEQYF.